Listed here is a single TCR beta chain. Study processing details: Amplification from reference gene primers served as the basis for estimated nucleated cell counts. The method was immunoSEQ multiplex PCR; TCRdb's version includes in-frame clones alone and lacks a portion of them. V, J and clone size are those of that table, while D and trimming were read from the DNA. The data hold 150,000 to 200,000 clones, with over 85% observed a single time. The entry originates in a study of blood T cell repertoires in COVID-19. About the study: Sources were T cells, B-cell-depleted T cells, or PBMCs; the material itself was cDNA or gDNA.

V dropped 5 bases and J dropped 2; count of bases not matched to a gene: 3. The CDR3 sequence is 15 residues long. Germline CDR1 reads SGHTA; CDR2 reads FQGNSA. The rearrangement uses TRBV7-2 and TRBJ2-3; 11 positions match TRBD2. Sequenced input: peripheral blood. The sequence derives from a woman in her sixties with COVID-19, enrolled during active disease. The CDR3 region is CASSQGLADTDTQYF. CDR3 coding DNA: TGTGCCAGCAGCCAGGGACTAGCGGACACAGATACGCAGTATTTT.